Each of the 25 T cell receptor beta chains below was sequenced from the same sample in a study of T cell responses to AZD1222 COVID-19 vaccine. Libraries were prepared by immunoSEQ multiplex PCR; TCRdb keeps only in-frame clonotypes and omits some of them. The profile shows about 120,000 clones, 92% of them singletons. Here the sequenced sample was peripheral blood, taken on day 0 of AZD1222 vaccination. The receptors derive from an adult in good health.

This clone was seen only once. The chain carries TRBV10-3 and TRBJ2-1; D remains ambiguous. Between the trimmed V and J ends, which lost 3 bases and 2 bases, there was a span of 14 bases. The CDR3 runs to 16 residues. Germline V gene data show CDR1 as ENHRY and CDR2 as SYGVKD. CDR3 bases: TGTGCCATCAGTGAACCAACCGGCGGACCCTACAATGAGCAGTTCTTC. Protein sequence: CAISEPTGGPYNEQFF.

The genes are TRBV18 and TRBJ2-5, with 10 bases identical to TRBD1. The ends lost 5 bases at V and 3 bases at J; junction bases unmatched: 9. The CDR3 covers 16 residues. The germline gives CDR1 KGHSH, CDR2 LQKENI. The CDR3 reads CASSSSSGTGEETQYF. For the CDR3, the DNA is TGTGCCAGCTCATCATCCTCCGGGACAGGGGAAGAGACCCAGTACTTC.

Worth noting for this clone: A read error may account for a junction end that differs from germline. The gene calls are TRBV20-1 and TRBJ1-2; no definite D call. The CDR3 covers 10 residues. Germline CDR1 is DFQATT and CDR2 is SNEGSKA (reference sequence). The CDR3 reads CSASSGSRAF. Here the CDR3 DNA reads TGCAGTGCTAGTTCAGGCTCGCGTGCTTTC.

The V gene is TRBV15, the J gene TRBJ2-4; D perhaps matches TRBD1 (5 bases). CDR3 size: 14 residues. Trimming removed 3 bases at V and 0 bases at J, with 6 bases between. Germline CDR1 and CDR2: LNHNV and YYDKDF (reference sequence). The CDR3 region is CATSRGQAKNIQYF. DNA of the CDR3: TGTGCCACCAGCAGGGGGCAAGCCAAAAACATTCAGTACTTC.

This rearrangement joins TRBV6-2 or TRBV6-3 to TRBJ2-1, with TRBD2 matching over 14 bases. In germline, CDR1 is MNHEY, CDR2 SVGEGT. Unmatched junction bases numbered 13, after V lost 0 bases and J lost 3 bases. The CDR3 sequence is 21 residues long. The DNA for the CDR3 is TGTGCCAGCAGTTACTCCTCTCCCGGGACTAGCGGGAGCCGAAACTACAATGAGCAGTTCTTC. This sequence encodes CASSYSSPGTSGSRNYNEQFF.

The chain combines TRBV9 with TRBJ1-4; D ambiguous. There are 14 residues in the CDR3. The germline V gene encodes CDR1 SGDLS and CDR2 YYNGEE. Trimming took 0 bases from V and 6 from J, leaving 9 bases between them. The CDR3 sequence is CASSVGPADEKLFF. The DNA for the CDR3 is TGTGCCAGCAGCGTAGGGCCAGCTGATGAAAAACTGTTTTTT.

V usage is TRBV5-1 and J usage is TRBJ1-3; tentatively, D is TRBD1 (6 bases). Trimming shortened V by 0 bases and J by 2 bases, and 9 bases separated the two germline ends. The CDR3 sequence is 15 residues long. Germline loops: CDR1 SGHRS, CDR2 YFSETQ. The CDR3 is CASSLGTDTGNTIYF. For the CDR3, the DNA is TGCGCCAGCAGCTTGGGGACAGACACTGGAAACACCATATATTTT.

The chain joins TRBV4-3 to TRBJ1-6, with 7 bases that match TRBD1. V gave up 0 bases and J gave up 6 bases; unmatched junction bases: 11. Germline V gene data show CDR1 as LGHNA and CDR2 as YSLEER. This CDR3 has 18 residues. The CDR3 loop is CASSQDYPPTGPNSPLHF. The CDR3 nucleotides are TGCGCCAGCAGCCAAGATTATCCCCCGACAGGGCCTAATTCACCCCTCCACTTT.

This chain joins TRBV11-2 and TRBJ1-1, with D possibly TRBD1 on 5 matching bases. CDR1 is SGHAT, CDR2 FQNNGV, per germline. With 3 bases removed from V and 4 bases from J, the gap between germline ends came to 12 bases. The CDR3 runs 14 residues. CDR3 loop: CASSLGPGGTEAFF. The DNA of the CDR3 is TGTGCCAGCAGCTTGGGACCGGGAGGCACTGAAGCTTTCTTT.

This rearrangement joins TRBV19 to TRBJ1-5, with 9 bases lining up with TRBD1. The trim removed 5 bases at V and 3 bases at J, leaving 8 bases unmatched. This CDR3 is 16 amino acids long. Germline assignment: CDR1 LNHDA and CDR2 SQIVND (reference sequence). The CDR3 nucleotides are TGTGCCAGTAGTCCAAGGACAGGGGTCAACAATCAGCCCCAGCATTTT. Protein product: CASSPRTGVNNQPQHF.

The rearrangement links TRBV27 to TRBJ2-1; D may be TRBD1 (6 bases). V was shortened by 3 bases and J by 6 bases, with 12 bases between the two germline ends. Per germline, CDR1 MNHEY and CDR2 SMNVEV (reference sequence). CDR3 length: 14 residues. CDR3 sequence: CASSFNGTTNEQFF. For the CDR3, the DNA is TGTGCCAGCAGTTTCAACGGGACAACCAATGAGCAGTTCTTC.

In regard to this clone: One end of the junction is discordant with germline, which a read error may explain. The V and J genes are TRBV7-7 and TRBJ1-1; possible D gene TRBD1, 5 bases. CDR3 length equals 14 residues. From germline, CDR1 is SSHAT and CDR2 FNYEAQ (reference sequence). The CDR3, as DNA: TGTGCTAGCAGCTTAGGGGCAGTGAACACTGAAGCTTTCTTT. The encoded protein is CASSLGAVNTEAFF.

The chain combines TRBV5-1 with TRBJ2-6; 8 bases are shared with TRBD1. This CDR3 spans 17 amino acids. Trimming took 5 bases from V and 1 from J; bases not matched to a gene: 8. The germline gives CDR1 SGHRS, CDR2 YFSETQ. CDR3 bases: TGCGCCAGCAGTTCCTCCAGGGGGCAGTCTGGGGCCAACGTCCTGACTTTC. The encoded protein is CASSSSRGQSGANVLTF.

The chain recombines TRBV21-1 with TRBJ2-7; the DNA was not used to check the table's D call, TRBD1. TRBV21-1 has pseudogene status. CDR3 length: 16 amino acids. Written as DNA, the CDR3 is TGTGCCAGCAGCAAAGTTCGGACAGGGGGCGCCTACGAGCAGTACTTC. This sequence encodes CASSKVRTGGAYEQYF.

By share, this clone ranks as medium-sized (0.01 to 0.1%). The chain recombines TRBV6-4 with TRBJ2-5; TRBD2 matches at 10 bases. The CDR3 has 15 residues. Germline loops: CDR1 MRHNA, CDR2 SNTAGT. J gave up 4 bases and V 3 bases, and 5 bases lay outside the gene matches. CDR3 protein: CASSELAGEGETQYF. The CDR3 nucleotides are TGTGCCAGCAGTGAGCTAGCGGGAGAGGGAGAGACCCAGTACTTC.

This rearrangement joins TRBV18 to TRBJ1-6; no definite D call. V was cut by 2 bases and J by 5 bases, with 13 bases left in between. Germline V gene data show CDR1 as KGHSH and CDR2 as LQKENI. The CDR3 has 16 amino acids. The CDR3 DNA sequence: TGTGCCAGCTCACCATCGTGGGGAGTAAATAATTCACCCCTCCACTTT. The encoded protein is CASSPSWGVNNSPLHF.

The V gene is TRBV7-9, the J gene TRBJ2-3; D might be TRBD2 (6 bases). Germline lookup yields CDR1 SEHNR and CDR2 FQNEAQ (reference sequence). Between the trimmed V and J ends, which lost 3 bases and 4 bases, there was a span of 8 bases. The CDR3 has 13 amino acids. CDR3: CASSFREADTQYF. The CDR3 DNA sequence: TGTGCCAGCAGCTTCAGGGAGGCAGATACGCAGTATTTT. The whole variable domain, remainder taken from reference TRBV7-9 and TRBJ2-3, is DTGVSQNPRHKITKRGQNVTFRCDPISEHNRLYWYRQTLGQGPEFLTYFQNEAQLEKSRLLSDRFSAERPKGSFSTLEIQRTEQGDSAMYLCASSFREADTQYFGPGTRLTVL.

This clone was counted a single time. The rearrangement joins TRBV5-4 to TRBJ1-4; D possibly corresponds to TRBD1 (5 bases). The germline V gene encodes CDR1 SGHNT and CDR2 YYREEE (reference sequence). V lost 7 bases, J lost 7 bases, and 14 bases lay in between. The CDR3 totals 13 residues. CDR3 sequence: CASAGDVGEKLFF. CDR3 DNA: TGTGCCAGCGCCGGGGACGTCGGTGAAAAACTGTTTTTT. Complete variable domain (other parts from reference TRBV5-4 and TRBJ1-4): ETGVTQSPTHLIKTRGQQVTLRCSSQSGHNTVSWYQQALGQGPQFIFQYYREEENGRGNFPPRFSGLQFPNYSSELNVNALELDDSALYLCASAGDVGEKLFFGSGTQLSVL.

The CDR3 DNA sequence: TGTGCCAGCAGCGTAGCTTCGGGGGGTAGCACAGATACGCAGTATTTT. It is translated as CASSVASGGSTDTQYF. The rearrangement joins TRBV9 to TRBJ2-3, with TRBD2 matching 7 bases. Germline-derived CDR1 and CDR2 are SGDLS and YYNGEE. J lost 0 bases, V lost 0 bases, and 4 bases had no gene match. The CDR3 is 16 residues long. The complete variable domain, with remaining parts taken from reference TRBV9 and TRBJ2-3, reads DSGVTQTPKHLITATGQRVTLRCSPRSGDLSVYWYQQSLDQGLQFLIQYYNGEERAKGNILERFSAQQFPDLHSELNLSSLELGDSALYFCASSVASGGSTDTQYFGPGTRLTVL.

This chain links TRBV6-2 or TRBV6-3 with TRBJ2-7; 9 bases align to TRBD1. The trim removed 6 bases at V and 5 bases at J, leaving 20 bases unmatched. CDR1 is MNHEY and CDR2 is SVGEGT in the germline V gene. The CDR3 is 18 residues long. This CDR3 is CASSPIPGQGQVTNEQYF. The CDR3 nucleotides read TGTGCCAGCAGCCCTATCCCGGGACAGGGTCAGGTAACCAACGAGCAGTACTTC.

About this clone: One end of the junction is discordant with germline, which a read error may explain. The rearrangement uses TRBV15 and TRBJ1-5; a possible D gene is TRBD1 (5 bases). The CDR3 extends over 13 amino acids. Per germline, CDR1 LNHNV and CDR2 YYDKDF (reference sequence). This chain's CDR3 is CATSRGEGQPQHF. In DNA form, the CDR3 reads TGTGCCACCAGTAGAGGGGAGGGTCAGCCCCAGCATTTT.

The V call is TRBV25-1, the J call TRBJ2-7; D is uncertain. Germline loops: CDR1 MGHDK, CDR2 SYGVNS. The CDR3 covers 18 residues. V was shortened by 0 bases and J by 0 bases, with 18 bases between the two germline ends. CDR3 sequence reads: CASSEYFVLSGPSYEQYF. Written as DNA, the CDR3 is TGTGCCAGCAGTGAATATTTCGTTCTGTCGGGTCCCTCCTACGAGCAGTACTTC.

The J gene is TRBJ1-5, the V gene TRBV6-5, with D unclear. Germline V lookup: CDR1 MNHEY, CDR2 SVGAGI. Trimming left V 6 bases short and J 0 bases short, with 12 bases between. The CDR3 is 15 amino acids. The CDR3 bases are TGTGCCAGCAGGGACGGCGGAAATAGCAATCAGCCCCAGCATTTT. It encodes CASRDGGNSNQPQHF.

The genes are TRBV12-3 or TRBV12-4 and TRBJ2-1; a weak D match, TRBD1 (5 bases). Trimming left V 3 bases short and J 5 bases short, with 8 bases between. The CDR3 has 13 amino acids. The CDR3 reads CASSLDTHNEQFF. The CDR3 region has the DNA TGTGCCAGCAGTTTGGACACCCACAATGAGCAGTTCTTC.

The CDR3 spells CASSLTQGTDTQYF. CDR3 sequence (DNA): TGTGCCAGCAGCCTGACACAGGGCACAGATACGCAGTATTTT. The J gene is TRBJ2-3, the V gene TRBV7-9, with D maybe TRBD1 (5 bases). V lost 5 bases and J lost 1, with 10 bases in between. This CDR3 contains 14 residues. CDR1 and CDR2 (germline): SEHNR, FQNEAQ (reference sequence).